This TCR beta chain derives from a study of control samples from healthy donors and cancer patients. Profiled with immunoSEQ multiplex PCR; TCRdb holds only in-frame clones, not every one. The sample has around 190,000 clones, around nine tenths seen once; the top ten hold 1.4%. Germline V CDR1 and CDR2: MDHEN, SYDVKM. The ends lost 2 bases at V and 8 bases at J; junction bases unmatched: 10. This CDR3 has 17 residues. The receptor's source is a man under 40 in good health. The specimen sequenced was blood. The chain joins TRBV28 to TRBJ2-1, with TRBD2 matching over 12 bases. The CDR3 DNA is TGTGCCAGCAGTTTAGCCCCTCCCCGACTAGCGGGAGATGAGCAGTTCTTC. Its translation is CASSLAPPRLAGDEQFF.